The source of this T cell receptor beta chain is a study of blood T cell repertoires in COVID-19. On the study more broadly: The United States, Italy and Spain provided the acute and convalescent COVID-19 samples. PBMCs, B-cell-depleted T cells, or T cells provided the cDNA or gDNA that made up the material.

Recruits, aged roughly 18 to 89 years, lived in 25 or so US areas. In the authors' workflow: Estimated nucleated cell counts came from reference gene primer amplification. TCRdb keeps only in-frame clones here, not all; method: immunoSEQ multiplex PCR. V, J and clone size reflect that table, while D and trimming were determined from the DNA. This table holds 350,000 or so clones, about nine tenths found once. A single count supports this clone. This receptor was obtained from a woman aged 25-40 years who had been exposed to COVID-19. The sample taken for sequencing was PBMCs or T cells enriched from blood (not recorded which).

CDR3 DNA sequence: TGTGCCAGCAAGACATTGAACACTGAAGCTTTCTTT. This codes for CASKTLNTEAFF. This chain uses TRBV12-3 or TRBV12-4 with TRBJ1-1; D unresolved. V lost 7 bases to trimming and J lost 0 bases, with 6 bases between them. The CDR3 is 12 residues long.